The 27 T cell receptor beta chains below were found in one sample sequenced in a study of cytomegalovirus exposure and HLA in healthy donors. The PCR employed 60 Vbeta primers together with 13 Jbeta primers. Using immunoSEQ multiplex PCR, the repertoire was profiled, and TCRdb retains in-frame clones only, with some absent. Of 90,000 to 120,000 clones listed, 82% are singletons. Input material: PBMCs. Receptor source: a man under 40 in good health and CMV-seropositive.

This clone turned up a few times. This chain links TRBV5-6 with TRBJ2-5; 7 positions agree with TRBD1. Germline V gene data show CDR1 as SGHDT and CDR2 as YYEEEE. J gave up 4 bases and V 6 bases, and 12 bases lay outside the gene matches. The CDR3 runs to 15 residues. DNA of the CDR3: TGTGCCAGCACCATACAAAGGGGGCTTTTAGAGACCCAGTACTTC. Translation gives CASTIQRGLLETQYF. Variable domain in full (rest from reference TRBV5-6 and TRBJ2-5): DAGVTQSPTHLIKTRGQQVTLRCSPKSGHDTVSWYQQALGQGPQFIFQYYEEEERQRGNFPDRFSGHQFPNYSSELNVNALLLGDSALYLCASTIQRGLLETQYFGPGTRLLVL.

Concerning this clone itself: Other DNA sequences in the same sample also yield this CDR3. The rearrangement links TRBV9 to TRBJ2-3; 9 nucleotides match TRBD2. Germline V gives CDR1 SGDLS, CDR2 YYNGEE. This CDR3 has 18 residues. The V gene end was trimmed by 1 base and the J gene end by 4 bases; junction bases not matched to a gene: 13. Here the CDR3 reads CASSVFSGGTKLADTQYF. The DNA of the CDR3 is TGTGCCAGCAGCGTATTTAGCGGGGGAACGAAACTTGCAGATACGCAGTATTTT.

The chain combines TRBV10-3 with TRBJ2-2; D is possibly TRBD1 (7 bases). Germline CDR1 ENHRY, CDR2 SYGVKD. V was clipped by 2 bases and J by 5 bases, with 15 bases between them. CDR3 length: 16 residues. CDR3 in amino acids: CAISEGSTGRTGELFF. Here the CDR3 DNA reads TGTGCCATCAGTGAGGGGTCGACAGGGAGGACCGGGGAGCTGTTTTTT.

The rearrangement joins TRBV2 to TRBJ2-7; a weak D match, TRBD2 (6 bases). The CDR3 totals 15 residues. CDR1 SNHLY and CDR2 FYNNEI come from the germline V gene. Trimming took off 5 bases at V and 0 bases at J, with 14 bases between the two ends. CDR3 amino acids: CASSLRGGSSYEQYF. DNA of the CDR3: TGTGCCAGCAGTCTACGGGGAGGTAGCTCCTACGAGCAGTACTTC. The whole variable domain, remainder taken from reference TRBV2 and TRBJ2-7, is EPEVTQTPSHQVTQMGQEVILRCVPISNHLYFYWYRQILGQKVEFLVSFYNNEISEKSEIFDDQFSVERPDGSNFTLKIRSTKLEDSAMYFCASSLRGGSSYEQYFGPGTRLTVT.

The chain uses TRBV7-2 and TRBJ2-5; TRBD2 agrees at 10 bases. V shed 3 bases and J 9 bases; nucleotides not matched to a gene: 7. This CDR3 is built from 14 residues. Per the germline V gene, CDR1 is SGHTA and CDR2 is FQGNSA. CDR3 coding DNA: TGTGCCAGCAGCTTCGAGCGGGGGGGCCGGCCCCAGTACTTC. Its protein is CASSFERGGRPQYF. Looking up the rest from reference TRBV7-2 and TRBJ2-5 gives the full variable domain: GAGVSQSPSNKVTEKGKDVELRCDPISGHTALYWYRQSLGQGLEFLIYFQGNSAPDKSGLPSDRFSAERTGGSVSTLTIQRTQQEDSAVYLCASSFERGGRPQYFGPGTRLLVL.

This sequence joins TRBV9 and TRBJ1-2; 10 nucleotides agree with TRBD1. This CDR3 has 17 residues. Per the germline V gene, CDR1 is SGDLS and CDR2 is YYNGEE. Losses at the gene ends were 0 bases for V and 10 bases for J; bases not matched to a gene: 15. CDR3 sequence: CASSVVVETGGVKPYTF. DNA of the CDR3: TGTGCCAGCAGCGTAGTAGTAGAGACAGGGGGCGTAAAACCCTACACCTTC.

This chain joins TRBV14 and TRBJ1-1; perhaps TRBD1 as D (6 bases). Germline V lookup: CDR1 SGHDN, CDR2 FVKESK. The length of the CDR3 is 16 residues. V lost 1 base to trimming and J lost 12 bases, with 24 bases between them. Written as DNA, the CDR3 is TGTGCCAGCAGCCAAGGCCCACAGGGAGTCTTTTCGGCTACTTTCTTT. This translates into CASSQGPQGVFSATFF.

This sequence joins TRBV30 and TRBJ1-1; D may be TRBD1 (5 bases). Looked up from germline, CDR1 is GTSNPN and CDR2 is SVGIG (reference sequence). The CDR3 sequence is 10 residues long. CDR3 in amino acids: CASDRRGAFF. The CDR3 DNA follows: TGTGCTTCCGATAGGAGGGGAGCTTTCTTT.

The table lists this clone with a few counts. The chain's CDR3 is CASSPIGGAYNEQFF. CDR3 nucleotide sequence: TGTGCCAGCTCACCCATAGGGGGGGCCTACAATGAGCAGTTCTTC. The chain couples TRBV18 to TRBJ2-1; possible D gene TRBD2, 7 bases. V was cut by 3 bases and J by 2 bases, with 11 bases left in between. The CDR3 runs 15 residues. Germline values: CDR1 KGHSH, CDR2 LQKENI.

This clone was counted a single time. The V gene is TRBV5-5, the J gene TRBJ1-2; TRBD1 matches at 8 bases. Per germline, CDR1 SGHKS and CDR2 YYEKEE (reference sequence). The junction had 10 bases not matched to a gene; V was cut back by 3 bases and J by 9 bases. CDR3 length: 14 residues. The chain's CDR3 is CASSWDRPSNSYTF. The CDR3 region has the DNA TGTGCCAGCAGCTGGGACAGGCCGTCTAATAGCTACACCTTC.

This chain links TRBV6-1 with TRBJ2-1, with a weak D call TRBD1 (5 bases). The CDR3 totals 14 residues. With 6 bases removed from V and 0 bases from J, the gap between germline ends came to 9 bases. The germline gives CDR1 MNHNS, CDR2 SASEGT. The CDR3 sequence: CASRDRSSYNEQFF. CDR3 sequence (DNA): TGTGCCAGCAGAGACAGAAGCTCCTACAATGAGCAGTTCTTC.

The V call is TRBV27, the J call TRBJ2-5; 8 nucleotides match TRBD2. V lost 5 bases to trimming and J lost 5 bases; unmatched junction nucleotides: 13. This CDR3 comprises 16 residues. CDR1 is MNHEY, CDR2 SMNVEV, per germline (reference sequence). CDR3 nucleotide sequence: TGTGCCAGCAGTCACTCCGGGACGGGGGGGCGCGAGACCCAGTACTTC. Amino acids: CASSHSGTGGRETQYF.

The chain combines TRBV6-5 with TRBJ2-5; 11 bases agree with TRBD1. The trim removed 6 bases at V and 7 bases at J, leaving 10 bases unmatched. Looked up from germline, CDR1 is MNHEY and CDR2 is SVGAGI. The CDR3 totals 15 residues. CDR3 in amino acids: CASRIRDRGTWTQYF. The CDR3 DNA follows: TGTGCCAGCAGAATCCGGGACAGGGGGACGTGGACCCAGTACTTC.

The rearrangement uses TRBV7-3 and TRBJ2-2, with 7 bases that match TRBD2. CDR1 is SGHTA, CDR2 FQGTGA, per germline. Trimming at V came to 0 bases and at J to 4 bases, leaving 2 bases not matched to a gene. This CDR3 comprises 15 residues. CDR3 DNA: TGTGCCAGCAGCTTAACCGGGGGGAGCACCGGGGAGCTGTTTTTT. Translation gives CASSLTGGSTGELFF.

This clone showed up just a few times. V is TRBV7-8 and J is TRBJ1-2, with 12 bases that match TRBD1. The CDR3 loop spans 15 amino acids. Looked up from germline, CDR1 is SGHVS and CDR2 is FQNEAQ. V shed 5 bases and J 7 bases; nucleotides not matched to a gene: 8. The CDR3 coding sequence is TGTGCCAGCAGCGGAACCCGGGACAGGGGGCTTGGCTACACCTTC. As protein: CASSGTRDRGLGYTF.

A remark on this clone: One end of the junction is discordant with germline, which a read error may explain. This chain connects TRBV7-9 to TRBJ2-2; D might be TRBD1 (6 bases). Per the germline V gene, CDR1 is SEHNR and CDR2 is FQNEAQ (reference sequence). This CDR3 region has 15 residues. DNA of the CDR3: TGTTCCAGCAGCCCCCTGGCAGGGGCTACCGGGGAGCTGTTTTTT. It encodes CSSSPLAGATGELFF.

The genes are TRBV19 and TRBJ2-7; tentatively, D is TRBD2 (6 bases). CDR1 LNHDA and CDR2 SQIVND come from the germline V gene (reference sequence). The CDR3 covers 13 residues. The V and J ends lost 7 bases and 2 bases respectively, with 12 bases between them. For the CDR3, the DNA is TGTGCCAGTAAAGGTACGGGGGCCTACGAGCAGTACTTC. It yields the protein CASKGTGAYEQYF.

This chain connects TRBV7-9 to TRBJ2-2, with TRBD2 identical over 8 bases. The CDR3 consists of 16 residues. Germline-derived CDR1 and CDR2 are SEHNR and FQNEAQ (reference sequence). The junction had 12 bases not matched to a gene; V was cut back by 2 bases and J by 10 bases. DNA for the CDR3: TGTGCCAGCAGCTTACTCTCCGGGACTAGTAATGAGGAGCTGTTTTTT. It encodes CASSLLSGTSNEELFF.

The chain joins TRBV9 to TRBJ2-2; 8 bases are a match to TRBD1. Unmatched junction bases numbered 3, after V lost 1 base and J lost 1 base. This CDR3 is built from 16 residues. CDR1 SGDLS and CDR2 YYNGEE come from the germline V gene. The CDR3 nucleotides read TGTGCCAGCAGCGTAACCGGGACAGGGAACACCGGGGAGCTGTTTTTT. Its protein product is CASSVTGTGNTGELFF.

J is TRBJ2-1 and V is TRBV6-6; TRBD1 matches 8 bases. CDR1 MNHNY and CDR2 SVGAGI come from the germline V gene (reference sequence). The J segment lost 5 bases and the V segment lost 0 bases, leaving 6 bases of the junction unmatched. The CDR3 runs to 16 residues. The CDR3 loop is CASSYSIQGANNEQFF. DNA of the CDR3: TGTGCCAGCAGTTACTCTATCCAGGGGGCTAACAATGAGCAGTTCTTC.

Worth noting for this clone: One junction end disagrees with the germline gene, perhaps due to a read error. The V and J genes are TRBV5-1 and TRBJ2-6; 7 bases agree with TRBD1. CDR1 SGHRS and CDR2 YFSETQ come from the germline V gene. The CDR3 runs to 18 residues. This CDR3 reads CASSVRTGVSSGANGLTF. CDR3 coding DNA: TGCGCCAGCAGCGTCCGAACAGGGGTTTCCTCTGGGGCCAACGGCCTGACTTTC. The complete variable domain, with remaining parts taken from reference TRBV5-1 and TRBJ2-6, reads KAGVTQTPRYLIKTRGQQVTLSCSPISGHRSVSWYQQTPGQGLQFLFEYFSETQRNKGNFPGRFSGRQFSNSRSEMNVSTLELGDSALYLCASSVRTGVSSGANGLTFGAGSRLTVL.

The V gene is TRBV30, the J gene TRBJ2-3, with D perhaps TRBD2 (5 bases). The CDR3 extends over 13 amino acids. The germline V gene has CDR1 GTSNPN and CDR2 SVGIG (reference sequence). Trimming pared 2 bases from V and 1 base from J, leaving 7 bases between. The CDR3 region is CAWSFGGTDTQYF. In DNA, the CDR3 is TGTGCCTGGAGTTTCGGGGGCACAGATACGCAGTATTTT.

The chain is built from TRBV11-2 and TRBJ2-2; the D is unclear. Germline-derived CDR1 and CDR2 are SGHAT and FQNNGV. CDR3 size: 15 residues. Trimming stripped 4 bases from V and 6 bases from J, with 15 bases between. DNA of the CDR3: TGTGCCAGCAGCTCCCTTTTTGTGGGCCCCGGGGAGCTGTTTTTT. This gives the protein CASSSLFVGPGELFF.

The chain joins TRBV7-8 to TRBJ2-5; no clear D. The DNA end is more similar to TRBJ2-7, so the J call may be wrong. Germline V gene data show CDR1 as SGHVS and CDR2 as FQNEAQ. The CDR3 loop spans 14 amino acids. The CDR3 DNA reads TGTGCCAGCAGCGGGCAGCCGAGCTCCTACGAGCAGTACTTC. This translates into CASSGQPSSYEQYF.

The CDR3: CASSPRTSGETQYF. The CDR3 nucleotides are TGTGCCAGCTCACCGCGGACTAGCGGGGAGACCCAGTACTTC. The V gene is TRBV18, the J gene TRBJ2-5; the match to TRBD2 covers 11 bases. V gave up 3 bases and J gave up 5 bases; unmatched junction bases: 2. Germline CDR1 and CDR2: KGHSH and LQKENI. The CDR3 extends over 14 amino acids.

This clone was counted between two and nine times. J is TRBJ2-5 and V is TRBV6-1, with a tentative D call TRBD2 (5 bases). The CDR3 covers 11 residues. CDR1 is MNHNS and CDR2 is SASEGT in the germline V gene. V lost 8 bases and J 9 bases, leaving 13 bases between the germline ends. CDR3 region: CASERTRAQYF. CDR3 DNA sequence: TGTGCCAGCGAACGGACTCGCGCCCAGTACTTC.

The chain recombines TRBV6-4 with TRBJ1-1; no firm D call. This CDR3 is built from 14 residues. V lost 0 bases, J lost 4 bases, and 9 bases lay in between. The germline CDR1 and CDR2 sequences are MRHNA and SNTAGT. This chain's CDR3 is CASSDSSLGTEAFF. The DNA of the CDR3 is TGTGCCAGCAGTGACTCCTCCCTCGGCACTGAAGCTTTCTTT.